One T cell receptor beta chain is described in this entry. Its antigen is unknown. Germline V gene sequence: CDR1 LGHDT, CDR2 YNNKEL (reference sequence). CDR3 length: 13 amino acids. The trim removed 1 base at V and 15 bases at J, leaving 8 bases unmatched. These data are taken from a study of T cell responses to AZD1222 COVID-19 vaccine. Study results and caveats: Sampling that yielded the repertoires occurred only after the peak T cell response. The donor group comprised mostly white British people and more females; the analysis possibly underestimated clonal diversity.

TCRdb keeps only in-frame clones here, not all; method: immunoSEQ multiplex PCR. Of about 270,000 clones in the sample, about 94% are singletons; the top ten hold around 0.6%. Second doses at about 4 or about 12 weeks were pooled. This clonotype was obtained from an adult who received the AZD1222 COVID-19 vaccine. Sample: peripheral blood, taken 28 days after the second AZD1222 dose. The genes are TRBV3-1 (or the pseudogene TRBV3-2) and TRBJ2-1; 8 bases line up with TRBD2. The CDR3 region has the DNA TGTGCCAGCAGCCAAGGGGGGACTAGAGATCTGTTCTTC. Translated: CASSQGGTRDLFF.